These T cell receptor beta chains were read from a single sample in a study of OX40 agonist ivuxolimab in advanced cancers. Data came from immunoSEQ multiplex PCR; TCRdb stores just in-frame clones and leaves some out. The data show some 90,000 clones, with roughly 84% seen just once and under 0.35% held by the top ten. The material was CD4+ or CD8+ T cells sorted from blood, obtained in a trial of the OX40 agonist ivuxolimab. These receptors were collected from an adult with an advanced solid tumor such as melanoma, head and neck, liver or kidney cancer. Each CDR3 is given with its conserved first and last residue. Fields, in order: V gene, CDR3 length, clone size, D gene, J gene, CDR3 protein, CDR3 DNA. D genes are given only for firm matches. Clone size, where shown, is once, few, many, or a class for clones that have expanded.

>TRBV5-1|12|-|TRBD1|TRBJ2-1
CASSPTGETQFF
TGCGCCAGCAGCCCGACAGGGGAGACGCAGTTCTTC
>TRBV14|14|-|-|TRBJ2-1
CASRPTKRGSEQFF
TGTGCCAGCAGACCAACTAAAAGGGGATCTGAGCAGTTCTTC
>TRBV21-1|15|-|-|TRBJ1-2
CASVTGGIPSYGYTF
TGTGCCAGCGTGACAGGGGGCATACCAAGCTATGGCTACACCTTC
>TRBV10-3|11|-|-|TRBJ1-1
CAAGGGTEAFF
TGTGCCGCGGGAGGGGGGACTGAAGCTTTCTTT
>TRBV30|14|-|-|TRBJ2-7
CAWSVGQNSYEQYF
TGTGCCTGGAGTGTAGGACAGAACTCCTACGAGCAGTACTTC
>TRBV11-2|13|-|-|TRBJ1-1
CASSSRANTEAFF
TGTGCCAGCAGCTCTCGGGCGAACACTGAAGCTTTCTTT
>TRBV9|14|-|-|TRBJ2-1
CASSPDEGPNEQFF
TGTGCCAGCAGCCCAGATGAGGGGCCCAATGAGCAGTTCTTC
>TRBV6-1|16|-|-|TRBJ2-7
CASSVRGDVSSYEQYF
TGTGCCAGCAGTGTGAGAGGGGACGTAAGCTCCTACGAGCAGTACTTC
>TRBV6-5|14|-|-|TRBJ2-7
CASSYYIGSYEQYF
TGTGCCAGCAGTTACTACATTGGCTCCTACGAGCAGTACTTC
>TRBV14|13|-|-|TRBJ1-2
CASSPGINYGYTF
TGTGCCAGCAGCCCCGGGATTAACTATGGCTACACCTTC
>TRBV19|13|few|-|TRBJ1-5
CASSETGHQPQHF
TGTGCCAGTAGTGAGACAGGCCATCAGCCCCAGCATTTT
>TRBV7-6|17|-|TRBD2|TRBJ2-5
CASSPDPGTSGVATQYF
TGTGCCAGCAGCCCGGACCCCGGGACTAGCGGGGTGGCGACCCAGTACTTC
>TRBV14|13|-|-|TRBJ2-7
CASSQGGFYEQYF
TGTGCCAGCAGCCAAGGTGGCTTCTACGAGCAGTACTTC
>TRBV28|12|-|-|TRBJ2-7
CASSLAGREQYF
TGTGCCAGCAGTTTAGCAGGGCGCGAGCAGTACTTC
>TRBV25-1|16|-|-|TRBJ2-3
CASSDTSRSATDTQYF
TGTGCCAGCAGTGATACATCAAGATCCGCCACAGATACGCAGTATTTT
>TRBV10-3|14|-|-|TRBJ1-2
CAINRARLDYGYTF
TGTGCCATCAATAGGGCCCGACTTGACTATGGCTACACCTTC
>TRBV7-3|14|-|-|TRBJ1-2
CASSQQGDRGGYTF
TGTGCCAGCAGCCAACAGGGTGACCGGGGTGGCTACACCTTC
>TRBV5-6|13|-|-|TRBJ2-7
CASSLLGVPEQYF
TGTGCCAGCAGCTTGCTGGGGGTCCCCGAGCAGTACTTC
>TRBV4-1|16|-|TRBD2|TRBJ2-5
CASSQAQAGGHETQYF
TGCGCCAGCAGCCAAGCTCAAGCGGGGGGGCATGAGACCCAGTACTTC
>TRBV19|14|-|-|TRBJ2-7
CASSLGDGGSRLYF
TGTGCCAGTAGCCTGGGGGACGGGGGAAGCAGACTTTACTTC
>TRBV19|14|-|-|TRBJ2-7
CASRHTGTNHEQYF
TGTGCCAGTAGGCACACCGGGACGAACCACGAGCAGTACTTC
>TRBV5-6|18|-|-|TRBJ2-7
CASSFLALGRQGSYEQYF
TGTGCCAGCAGCTTCCTTGCTTTGGGTCGTCAGGGGTCCTACGAGCAGTACTTC
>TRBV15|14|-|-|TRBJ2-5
CATSKDLGGETQYF
TGTGCCACCAGCAAGGATCTAGGGGGGGAGACCCAGTACTTC
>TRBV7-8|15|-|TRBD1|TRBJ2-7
CASSISRDRGYEQYF
TGTGCCAGCAGTATTAGCCGGGACAGGGGGTACGAGCAGTACTTC
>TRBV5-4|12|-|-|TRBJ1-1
CASSLANTEAFF
TGTGCCAGCAGCCTCGCCAACACTGAAGCTTTCTTT
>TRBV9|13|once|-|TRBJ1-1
CASSVTVNTEAFF
TGTGCCAGCAGCGTGACAGTGAACACTGAAGCTTTCTTT
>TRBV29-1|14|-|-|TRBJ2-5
CSVSWPPGGGTQYF
TGCAGCGTTTCCTGGCCGCCGGGTGGCGGGACCCAGTACTTC
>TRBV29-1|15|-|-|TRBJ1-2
CSVEVARGGGSGYTF
TGCAGCGTTGAAGTAGCCCGGGGTGGGGGCAGTGGCTACACCTTC
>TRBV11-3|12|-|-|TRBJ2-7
CASSLDQGKQYF
TGTGCCAGCAGCTTAGACCAGGGGAAGCAGTACTTC
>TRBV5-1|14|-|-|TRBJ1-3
CASSLASSGNTIYF
TGCGCCAGCAGCTTGGCTAGCTCTGGAAACACCATATATTTT
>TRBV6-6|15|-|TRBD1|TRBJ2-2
CASSLDRVRTGELFF
TGTGCCAGCAGCCTAGACAGGGTTCGGACCGGGGAGCTGTTTTTT
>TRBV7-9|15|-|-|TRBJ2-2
CASSLASRNTGELFF
TGTGCCAGCAGCTTAGCGTCGAGGAACACCGGGGAGCTGTTTTTT
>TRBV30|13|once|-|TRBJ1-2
CAWSVTGGYGYTF
TGTGCCTGGAGTGTCACGGGGGGCTATGGCTACACCTTC
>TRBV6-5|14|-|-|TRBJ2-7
CASSRDSNSYEQYF
TGTGCCAGCAGCCGGGACTCAAACTCCTACGAGCAGTACTTC
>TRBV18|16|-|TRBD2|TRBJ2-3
CASSPFSSGGTDTQYF
TGTGCCAGCTCACCTTTCAGTAGCGGGGGCACAGATACGCAGTATTTT
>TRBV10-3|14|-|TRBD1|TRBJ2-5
CAISESGTGGLKYF
TGTGCCATCAGTGAGTCGGGGACAGGGGGCCTGAAGTACTTC
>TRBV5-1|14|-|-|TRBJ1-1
CASSLAGSTPEAFF
TGCGCCAGCAGCTTGGCCGGTAGTACCCCTGAAGCTTTCTTT
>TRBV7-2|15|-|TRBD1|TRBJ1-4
CASSLETGRGEKLFF
TGTGCCAGCAGCTTAGAGACAGGGAGAGGGGAAAAACTGTTTTTT
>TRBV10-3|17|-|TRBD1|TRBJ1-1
CAISESTGGFLNTEAFF
TGTGCCATCAGTGAGAGCACAGGGGGCTTCTTGAACACTGAAGCTTTCTTT
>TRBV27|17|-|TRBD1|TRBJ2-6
CASSLVGQGSGANVLTF
TGTGCCAGCAGTTTGGTCGGACAGGGGTCGGGGGCCAACGTCCTGACTTTC
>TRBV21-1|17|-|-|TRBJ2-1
CASSSRNSGGFYNEQFF
TGTGCCAGCAGCTCCCGAAATAGCGGGGGCTTCTACAATGAGCAGTTCTTC
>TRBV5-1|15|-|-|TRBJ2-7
CASSRKGGTAEEQYF
TGCGCCAGCAGCCGCAAAGGGGGGACAGCGGAAGAGCAGTACTTC
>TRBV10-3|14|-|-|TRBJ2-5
CATERGQGQETQYF
TGTGCCACCGAGCGTGGGCAGGGCCAAGAGACCCAGTACTTC
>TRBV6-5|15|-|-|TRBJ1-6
CASSYSQVSNSPLHF
TGTGCCAGCAGTTACTCACAGGTCTCCAATTCACCCCTCCACTTT
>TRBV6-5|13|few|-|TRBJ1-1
CASSRQGQDEAFF
TGTGCCAGCAGTCGGCAGGGGCAAGATGAAGCTTTCTTT